The next 18 T cell receptor beta chains were all read from a single sample in a study of T cells after yellow fever vaccination. TCRdb independently ran MiXCR on the 5' RACE reads; one entry per CDR3 protein. The sample lists more than 300,000 distinct CDR3 sequences, approximately 12% occurring once. Sequencing used CD4+ T cells sorted from PBMCs, obtained 45 days after the yellow fever booster vaccination. These receptors were obtained from a man between 18 and 29 years old who received the YFV17D yellow fever vaccine.

This clonotype was seen only a few times. J is TRBJ1-1 and V is TRBV4-1; 7 nucleotides line up with TRBD1. The CDR3 spans 15 residues. The germline gives CDR1 MGHRA, CDR2 YSYEKL. V was clipped by 6 bases and J by 3 bases; unmatched bases: 10. CDR3 sequence: CASSTGAGWDTEAFF. The CDR3 DNA sequence: TGCGCCAGCAGTACAGGGGCTGGTTGGGACACTGAAGCTTTCTTT.

This clonotype was recorded many times. This chain joins TRBV7-6 and TRBJ1-1; D might be TRBD1 (6 bases). The CDR3 runs 14 residues. V lost 3 bases, J lost 3 bases, and 11 bases lay in between. Per the germline V gene, CDR1 is SGHVS and CDR2 is FNYEAQ. This CDR3 reads CASSLWGLDTEAFF. The CDR3 DNA sequence: TGTGCCAGCAGCTTGTGGGGGCTTGACACTGAAGCTTTCTTT. The full variable domain, with the rest looked up from reference TRBV7-6 and TRBJ1-1, is GAGVSQSPRYKVTKRGQDVALRCDPISGHVSLYWYRQALGQGPEFLTYFNYEAQQDKSGLPNDRFSAERPEGSISTLTIQRTEQRDSAMYRCASSLWGLDTEAFFGQGTRLTVV.

V usage is TRBV6-2 or TRBV6-3 and J usage is TRBJ2-7; TRBD2 matches at 7 bases. The CDR3 is made up of 13 amino acids. Trimming removed 4 bases from V and 7 bases from J; junction bases left unmatched: 7. Germline lookup yields CDR1 MNHEY and CDR2 SVGEGT. In nucleotides, the CDR3 is TGTGCCAGCAGTTGGGGACTACCGGGGGAGCAGTACTTC. Its protein product is CASSWGLPGEQYF.

This clonotype was counted only a few times. CDR3 residues: CASSYTNPSAGGKETQYF. The CDR3 nucleotides are TGTGCCAGCAGTTACACCAACCCCTCAGCGGGGGGGAAAGAGACCCAGTACTTC. The chain uses TRBV6-5 and TRBJ2-5; 10 nucleotides agree with TRBD2. Germline V lookup: CDR1 MNHEY, CDR2 SVGAGI. The CDR3 contains 18 residues. V was clipped by 2 bases and J by 3 bases; unmatched bases: 12.

This clonotype has a count of ten or more. The rearrangement links TRBV29-1 to TRBJ2-5, with 10 nucleotides matching TRBD2. V shed 4 bases, J shed 4 bases, and the junction held 6 bases outside the gene matches. Per the germline V gene, CDR1 is SQVTM and CDR2 is ANQGSEA. The CDR3 is 14 amino acids. The CDR3 loop reads CSVAVAGGGETQYF. CDR3 in DNA: TGCAGCGTTGCGGTAGCGGGGGGAGGAGAGACCCAGTACTTC.

The sample holds many counts of this clonotype. This chain joins TRBV5-1 and TRBJ2-2; unclear D gene. The CDR3 covers 16 residues. V was trimmed by 5 bases and J by 0 bases, leaving 14 bases between them. CDR1 is SGHRS, CDR2 YFSETQ, per germline. CDR3 sequence: CASSFKAGSNTGELFF. The CDR3 nucleotides are TGCGCCAGCAGTTTTAAGGCAGGATCGAACACCGGGGAGCTGTTTTTT. The entire variable domain, with the rest obtained from reference TRBV5-1 and TRBJ2-2, is as follows: KAGVTQTPRYLIKTRGQQVTLSCSPISGHRSVSWYQQTPGQGLQFLFEYFSETQRNKGNFPGRFSGRQFSNSRSEMNVSTLELGDSALYLCASSFKAGSNTGELFFGEGSRLTVL.

This clonotype has only one observation. The chain uses TRBV18 and TRBJ1-1, with a weak D call TRBD1 (6 bases). CDR1 is KGHSH, CDR2 LQKENI, per germline. V was pared by 0 bases and J by 6 bases, with 14 bases between. The length of the CDR3 is 15 residues. CDR3 coding DNA: TGTGCCAGCTCACCACCCCGAGGGGGAAGGTCTGAAGCTTTCTTT. Translated: CASSPPRGGRSEAFF.

This clonotype was counted between two and nine times. This chain connects TRBV4-2 to TRBJ2-1, with D unclear. V lost 0 bases to trimming and J lost 1 base, with 13 bases between them. The germline V gene has CDR1 LGHNA and CDR2 YNFKEQ. The CDR3 length is 17 residues. The CDR3 sequence: CASSQDIPTRSYNEQFF. CDR3 nucleotides: TGTGCCAGCAGCCAAGATATCCCTACGAGGTCCTACAATGAGCAGTTCTTC.

This clonotype has a handful of counts. The CDR3 reads CASSPVGEYGYTF. DNA for the CDR3: TGTGCCAGCAGCCCGGTGGGGGAGTATGGCTACACCTTC. The gene calls are TRBV7-6 and TRBJ1-2; D perhaps matches TRBD1 (5 bases). The CDR3 is 13 residues long. Germline values: CDR1 SGHVS, CDR2 FNYEAQ. V was pared by 5 bases and J by 5 bases, with 12 bases between.

V gene TRBV5-6 combines with J gene TRBJ2-1; D assignment may be TRBD1 or TRBD2 (5 bases each). The germline V gene encodes CDR1 SGHDT and CDR2 YYEEEE. V was trimmed by 2 bases and J by 7 bases, leaving 22 bases between them. The CDR3 has 17 residues. CDR3 sequence: CASSFRDAKSHRNEQFF. The CDR3 DNA is TGTGCCAGCAGCTTCCGGGACGCAAAGTCCCATAGAAATGAGCAGTTCTTC.

This clonotype was counted at least ten times. The genes are TRBV20-1 and TRBJ2-7; D may correspond to TRBD1 or TRBD2 (5 bases each). The length of the CDR3 is 14 residues. Germline loops: CDR1 DFQATT, CDR2 SNEGSKA (reference sequence). The V gene lost 6 bases and the J gene lost 3 bases, with 18 bases spanning the gap. The CDR3 region has the DNA TGCAGTGCCCAGAAGGGGACGGACCACTACGAGCAGTACTTC. It yields the protein CSAQKGTDHYEQYF.

This clonotype showed up just a few times. CDR3 nucleotide sequence: TGCGCCAGCAGTCGGAGACAGGGCGCGGGTAATGAAAAACTGTTTTTT. Translation gives CASSRRQGAGNEKLFF. The chain combines TRBV23-1 with TRBJ1-4; 7 positions match TRBD1. TRBV23-1 qualifies as an ORF whose function is uncertain. V was pared by 4 bases and J by 4 bases, with 9 bases of the junction left unmatched. The CDR3 is 16 amino acids.

The chain uses TRBV18 and TRBJ2-5, with 9 positions matching TRBD1. The CDR3 runs 15 residues. The V gene end was trimmed by 3 bases and the J gene end by 3 bases; junction bases not matched to a gene: 5. CDR1 and CDR2 (germline): KGHSH, LQKENI. The CDR3 reads CASSPATGGKETQYF. In nucleotides, the CDR3 is TGTGCCAGCTCACCTGCCACAGGGGGCAAAGAGACCCAGTACTTC.

This clonotype was found a few times. The rearrangement uses TRBV6-5 and TRBJ2-3; TRBD2 matches 9 bases. The CDR3 contains 17 residues. The J segment lost 4 bases and the V segment lost 0 bases, leaving 8 bases of the junction unmatched. Germline CDR1 MNHEY, CDR2 SVGAGI. As DNA, the CDR3 is TGTGCCAGCAGTTACTCGATAAATAGCGGGGGACCAGATACGCAGTATTTT. Translated, it gives CASSYSINSGGPDTQYF.

This chain uses TRBV5-6 with TRBJ2-2, with D perhaps matching TRBD1 (5 bases). Trimming left V 1 base short and J 4 bases short, with 11 bases between. Germline CDR1 reads SGHDT; CDR2 reads YYEEEE. This CDR3 contains 15 residues. The chain's CDR3 is CASSLWGRPTGELFF. CDR3 coding DNA: TGTGCCAGCAGCTTGTGGGGCAGACCCACCGGGGAGCTGTTTTTT.

This clonotype was recorded at least ten times. The chain has TRBV3-1 and TRBJ2-3, with D uncertain. This CDR3 comprises 15 residues. Germline V gene sequence: CDR1 LGHDT, CDR2 YNNKEL (reference sequence). Between the trimmed V and J ends, which lost 4 bases and 11 bases, there was a span of 22 bases. The CDR3 spells CASSPGSELGRGQYF. CDR3 nucleotides: TGTGCCAGCAGCCCAGGATCCGAACTGGGTAGAGGGCAGTATTTT.

J is TRBJ2-7 and V is TRBV25-1; TRBD1 matches 10 bases. CDR3 length: 13 residues. Germline CDR1 is MGHDK and CDR2 is SYGVNS. The V and J ends lost 6 bases and 6 bases, in that order; junction bases with no gene match: 5. In DNA form, the CDR3 reads TGTGCCAGCAGCGACAGGGGGCTTAGCGAGCAGTACTTC. Amino acid sequence: CASSDRGLSEQYF.

The genes are TRBV5-1 and TRBJ2-7; 7 bases agree with TRBD2. The CDR3 spans 20 residues. Germline V gene data show CDR1 as SGHRS and CDR2 as YFSETQ. Trimming removed 0 bases from V and 3 bases from J; junction bases left unmatched: 21. The chain's CDR3 is CASSLAPDSLGGTIYYEQYF. Here the CDR3 DNA reads TGCGCCAGCAGCTTGGCGCCGGACTCCCTCGGGGGGACTATCTACTACGAGCAGTACTTC.